This T cell receptor beta chain was captured by sequencing in a study of T cell repertoires in cytomegalovirus infection. Study-level background: Public signatures in TCR beta pointed to CMV infection and matching HLA type. Regarding the study as a whole: Of the TCR beta families, the public ones yielded a cumulative frequency that identified carriers of CMV plus the relevant HLA.

TCRdb used MiXCR to reprocess the reads, holding one entry per CDR3 protein. The data contain 200,000 or so distinct CDR3 sequences, roughly 27% of them singletons. This CDR3 spans 15 amino acids. Trimming removed 5 bases from V and 9 bases from J, with 20 bases in between. The germline V gene has CDR1 SGHTA and CDR2 FQGTGA. This clonotype was detected only a few times. The antigen remains undetermined. This receptor was identified in a human donor in good health (CMV status not recorded). Some clones in this sample may be carry-over from other donors' samples. Sample: PBMCs. V gene TRBV7-3 combines with J gene TRBJ2-1, with D possibly TRBD2 on 5 matching bases. CDR3 sequence: CASSAWGVGNTEQFF. The CDR3 DNA is TGTGCCAGCAGCGCCTGGGGAGTGGGTAATACTGAGCAGTTCTTC.